This entry lists 24 T cell receptor beta chains sequenced from one sample in a study of OX40 agonist ivuxolimab in advanced cancers. The method was immunoSEQ multiplex PCR; TCRdb's version includes in-frame clones alone and lacks a portion of them. The repertoire holds approximately 2,200 clones, with roughly four fifths as singletons. The material sequenced was CD4+ or CD8+ T cells sorted from blood, taken in a trial of the OX40 agonist ivuxolimab. These receptors all stem from an adult with an advanced solid tumor such as melanoma, head and neck, liver or kidney cancer.

The chain combines TRBV14 with TRBJ2-1; D is unclear. Deletions cut 1 base from V and 12 bases from J, with 13 bases between. CDR1 is SGHDN, CDR2 FVKESK, per germline. CDR3 length equals 13 residues. The CDR3 here is CASSQVSGFGQFF. DNA of the CDR3: TGTGCCAGCAGCCAAGTATCCGGTTTCGGGCAGTTCTTC.

A note on this clone: Other DNA sequences of this sample code for an identical CDR3. The chain recombines TRBV15 with TRBJ2-7; D is unclear. CDR3 length equals 12 residues. Germline loops: CDR1 LNHNV, CDR2 YYDKDF (reference sequence). The V gene lost 1 base and the J gene lost 3 bases, with 4 bases spanning the gap. The CDR3 spells CATSRGGYEQYF. Written as DNA, the CDR3 is TGTGCCACCAGCAGAGGTGGCTACGAGCAGTACTTC.

This sequence joins TRBV6-1 and TRBJ2-1; 11 nucleotides align to TRBD1. Trimming cost V 6 bases and J 6 bases; bases outside gene matches: 4. There are 14 residues in the CDR3. Germline V gene lookup returns CDR1 MNHNS and CDR2 SASEGT. CDR3 sequence: CASSPGQGGNEQFF. The CDR3 DNA follows: TGTGCCAGCAGCCCGGGACAGGGGGGCAATGAGCAGTTCTTC.

This clone was counted once. V is TRBV6-6 and J is TRBJ1-6; D unresolved. V lost 5 bases, J lost 7 bases, and 9 bases lay in between. CDR1 and CDR2 (germline): MNHNY, SVGAGI (reference sequence). The CDR3 runs 13 residues. The CDR3 region has the DNA TGTGCCAGCAGTAGACAAGAAAATTCACCCCTCCACTTT. This translates into CASSRQENSPLHF.

About this clone itself: Other nucleotide sequences in the sample specify the same CDR3. The chain combines TRBV9 with TRBJ2-3; TRBD2 agrees at 7 bases. V shed 3 bases and J 9 bases; nucleotides not matched to a gene: 4. CDR1 is SGDLS, CDR2 YYNGEE, per germline. There are 12 residues in the CDR3. The CDR3 DNA sequence: TGTGCCAGCAGCGGGACCGGGGGGACGCAGTATTTT. Translation gives CASSGTGGTQYF.

The chain recombines TRBV19 with TRBJ1-5; D perhaps matches TRBD1 (5 bases). The CDR3 consists of 15 residues. V dropped 4 bases and J dropped 6 bases, with 16 bases sitting between them. Per germline, CDR1 LNHDA and CDR2 SQIVND (reference sequence). The CDR3: CASSNGRGPAQPQHF. DNA for the CDR3: TGTGCCAGTAGTAACGGGAGGGGTCCCGCTCAGCCCCAGCATTTT. The full variable domain, with the rest looked up from reference TRBV19 and TRBJ1-5, is DGGITQSPKYLFRKEGQNVTLSCEQNLNHDAMYWYRQDPGQGLRLIYYSQIVNDFQKGDIAEGYSVSREKKESFPLTVTSAQKNPTAFYLCASSNGRGPAQPQHFGDGTRLSIL.

The CDR3 region has the DNA TGTGCCAGCAGCCCCGCTAGCGGGAGTCGAGAGACCCAGTACTTC. Amino acids: CASSPASGSRETQYF. V gene TRBV13 combines with J gene TRBJ2-5; 10 bases are shared with TRBD2. From germline, CDR1 is PRHDT and CDR2 FYEKMQ (reference sequence). The CDR3 extends over 15 amino acids. Trimming took 5 bases from V and 4 from J; bases not matched to a gene: 7.

This clone has only one observation. The V and J genes are TRBV2 and TRBJ1-1, with no clear D. Germline V gene data show CDR1 as SNHLY and CDR2 as FYNNEI. Deletions cut 5 bases from V and 7 bases from J, with 11 bases between. This CDR3 spans 12 amino acids. Here the CDR3 reads CASSRPNLEAFF. The CDR3 DNA is TGTGCCAGCAGTCGGCCCAATCTTGAAGCTTTCTTT.

The chain employs TRBV6-6 and TRBJ2-3; D not resolved. The V and J ends lost 9 bases and 1 base respectively, with 11 bases between them. CDR1 is MNHNY and CDR2 is SVGAGI in the germline V gene (reference sequence). This CDR3 is built from 13 residues. The DNA of the CDR3 is TGTGCCAGTGATGGGCACCGCACAGATACGCAGTATTTT. Its protein is CASDGHRTDTQYF.

In its sample, this clone is large. The chain has TRBV19 and TRBJ1-5; the match to TRBD1 covers 8 bases. Germline values: CDR1 LNHDA, CDR2 SQIVND (reference sequence). V lost 1 base, J lost 4 bases, and 9 bases stayed unmatched. The CDR3 is 17 residues long. Written as DNA, the CDR3 is TGTGCCAGTAGTATAGGTCCCGGCAGGGGGCTGAATCAGCCCCAGCATTTT. The encoded protein is CASSIGPGRGLNQPQHF.

The rearrangement joins TRBV11-2 to TRBJ1-1; perhaps TRBD1 as D (5 bases). In germline, CDR1 is SGHAT, CDR2 FQNNGV. With 3 bases removed from V and 3 bases from J, the gap between germline ends came to 8 bases. This CDR3 contains 13 residues. CDR3 sequence (DNA): TGTGCCAGCAGCTTGGGGGGTGACACTGAAGCTTTCTTT. It is translated as CASSLGGDTEAFF.

The gene calls are TRBV7-9 and TRBJ1-2, with D hard to call. Germline loops: CDR1 SEHNR, CDR2 FQNEAQ (reference sequence). Trimming stripped 4 bases from V and 8 bases from J, with 14 bases between. The CDR3 loop spans 13 amino acids. The CDR3 sequence is CASSSRSLRGYTF. The CDR3 nucleotides read TGTGCCAGCAGCTCTCGGTCCTTGAGGGGCTACACCTTC. Filled out from reference TRBV7-9 and TRBJ1-2, the complete variable domain reads DTGVSQNPRHKITKRGQNVTFRCDPISEHNRLYWYRQTLGQGPEFLTYFQNEAQLEKSRLLSDRFSAERPKGSFSTLEIQRTEQGDSAMYLCASSSRSLRGYTFGSGTRLTVV.

This CDR3 reads CASSPGTLPWVFF. In DNA form, the CDR3 reads TGTGCCAGCAGCCCCGGGACACTCCCATGGGTGTTTTTT. The chain has TRBV11-2 and TRBJ2-2; D possibly corresponds to TRBD1 (6 bases). The CDR3 extends over 13 amino acids. Looked up from germline, CDR1 is SGHAT and CDR2 is FQNNGV. The V end was cut by 5 bases, the J end by 15 bases, with 19 bases between.

The chain combines TRBV5-4 with TRBJ2-1; possibly TRBD2 for D (6 bases). The CDR3 totals 15 residues. V was clipped by 1 base and J by 8 bases, with 16 bases between them. Germline CDR1 is SGHNT and CDR2 is YYREEE (reference sequence). The CDR3, as DNA: TGTGCCAGCAGCTTGTCTAGCGCATTTAGCGATGAGCAGTTCTTC. This sequence encodes CASSLSSAFSDEQFF.

This sequence joins TRBV2 and TRBJ1-6; 12 nucleotides line up with TRBD1. Germline CDR1 SNHLY, CDR2 FYNNEI. The CDR3 is 17 residues long. With V trimmed by 6 bases and J by 10 bases, 13 bases remained unmatched. The CDR3 region is CASRPGTGGHSRSPLHF. In DNA, the CDR3 is TGTGCCAGCAGACCAGGGACAGGGGGCCACTCTCGGTCACCCCTCCACTTT.

This clone came up once. The CDR3 reads CASSQGGGSPLHF. DNA for the CDR3: TGTGCCAGCAGCCAAGGGGGGGGTTCACCCCTCCACTTT. The V call is TRBV14, the J call TRBJ1-6, with a tentative D call TRBD1 (5 bases). Trimming cost V 1 base and J 9 bases, with 7 bases left between them. In germline, CDR1 is SGHDN, CDR2 FVKESK. This CDR3 has 13 amino acids.

The chain carries TRBV6-1 and TRBJ1-5; D is ambiguous. The CDR3 has 14 residues. Looked up from germline, CDR1 is MNHNS and CDR2 is SASEGT. V lost 2 bases to trimming and J lost 6 bases, with 11 bases between them. CDR3 residues: CASSEMGASQPQHF. The DNA for the CDR3 is TGTGCCAGCAGTGAAATGGGAGCATCTCAGCCCCAGCATTTT.

The V gene is TRBV21-1, the J gene TRBJ2-5. TRBV21-1 is a recognized pseudogene. CDR3 size: 16 residues. CDR3 sequence reads: CASSYTLYTFSETQYF. DNA for the CDR3: TGTGCCAGCAGTTACACCTTATACACTTTCTCTGAGACCCAGTACTTC.

V usage is TRBV14 and J usage is TRBJ2-7, with no clear D. This CDR3 region has 11 residues. The germline gives CDR1 SGHDN, CDR2 FVKESK. Trimming took 6 bases from V and 3 from J, leaving 6 bases between them. CDR3 region: CASRGGYEQYF. In nucleotides, the CDR3 is TGTGCCAGCAGAGGCGGCTACGAGCAGTACTTC.

This rearrangement joins TRBV6-5 to TRBJ1-2; 7 bases match TRBD1. Germline CDR1 reads MNHEY; CDR2 reads SVGAGI. The CDR3 covers 15 residues. V lost 0 bases, J lost 7 bases, and 8 bases stayed unmatched. CDR3 sequence: CASSYSGTVKFGYTF. Written as DNA, the CDR3 is TGTGCCAGCAGTTACTCCGGGACAGTAAAGTTTGGCTACACCTTC.

This clone is a singleton in its sample. The chain carries TRBV5-6 and TRBJ2-3; 9 nucleotides line up with TRBD2. Germline V gene sequence: CDR1 SGHDT, CDR2 YYEEEE. The trim removed 1 base at V and 2 bases at J, leaving 14 bases unmatched. This CDR3 is 19 amino acids long. The CDR3 coding sequence is TGTGCCAGCAGCTTGCATTCGCTAGCGGGGAATATATTCACAGATACGCAGTATTTT. Translation: CASSLHSLAGNIFTDTQYF.

The chain links TRBV5-1 to TRBJ1-1; no reliable D call. CDR1 and CDR2 from the germline V gene are SGHRS and YFSETQ. Trimming shortened V by 0 bases and J by 8 bases, and 5 bases separated the two germline ends. CDR3 size: 11 residues. The CDR3 DNA follows: TGCGCCAGCAGCTTGGGGGGAGAAGCTTTCTTT. Translated: CASSLGGEAFF.

A word on this clone: The same CDR3 also results from other DNA sequences found in this sample. The V and J genes are TRBV27 and TRBJ2-7, with a possible D match to TRBD2 (6 bases). CDR1 and CDR2 from the germline V gene are MNHEY and SMNVEV (reference sequence). Trimming pared 3 bases from V and 6 bases from J, leaving 9 bases between. The CDR3 has 12 residues. In DNA form, the CDR3 reads TGTGCCAGCAGTTTGGAGGGCCGCGAGCAGTACTTC. Residues: CASSLEGREQYF.

The chain employs TRBV6-1 and TRBJ2-5, with TRBD1 identical over 10 bases. The CDR3 totals 14 residues. Germline V gene sequence: CDR1 MNHNS, CDR2 SASEGT. The V gene end was trimmed by 10 bases and the J gene end by 2 bases; junction bases not matched to a gene: 7. The CDR3 reads CATDDRGLQETQYF. CDR3 in DNA: TGTGCCACAGACGACAGGGGGCTACAAGAGACCCAGTACTTC.